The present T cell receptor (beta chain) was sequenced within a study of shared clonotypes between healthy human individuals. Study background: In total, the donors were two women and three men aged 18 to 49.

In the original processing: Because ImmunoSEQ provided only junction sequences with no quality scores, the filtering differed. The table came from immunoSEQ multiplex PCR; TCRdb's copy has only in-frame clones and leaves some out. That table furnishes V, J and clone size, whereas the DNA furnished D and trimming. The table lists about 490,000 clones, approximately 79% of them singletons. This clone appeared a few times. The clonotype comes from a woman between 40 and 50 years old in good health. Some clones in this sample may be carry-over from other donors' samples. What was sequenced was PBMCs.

The CDR3 DNA is TGTGCCAGCAGTTTTCGTCCCAGCTACGAGCAGTACTTC. Translation gives CASSFRPSYEQYF. This chain uses TRBV27 with TRBJ2-7; no clear D gene. Trimming removed 3 bases at V and 3 bases at J, with 9 bases between. CDR1 and CDR2 from the germline V gene are MNHEY and SMNVEV (reference sequence). The CDR3 covers 13 residues.